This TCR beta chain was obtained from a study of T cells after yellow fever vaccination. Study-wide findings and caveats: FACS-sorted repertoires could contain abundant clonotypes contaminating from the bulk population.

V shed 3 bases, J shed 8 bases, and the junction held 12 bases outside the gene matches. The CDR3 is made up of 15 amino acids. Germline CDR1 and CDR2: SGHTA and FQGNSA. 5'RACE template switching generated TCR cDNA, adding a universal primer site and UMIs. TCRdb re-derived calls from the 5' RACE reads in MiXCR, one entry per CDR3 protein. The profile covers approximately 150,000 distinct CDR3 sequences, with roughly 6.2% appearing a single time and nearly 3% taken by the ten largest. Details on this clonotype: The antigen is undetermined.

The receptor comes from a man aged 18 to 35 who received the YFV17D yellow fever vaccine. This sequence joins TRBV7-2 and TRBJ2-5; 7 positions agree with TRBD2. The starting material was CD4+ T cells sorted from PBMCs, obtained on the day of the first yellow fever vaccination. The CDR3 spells CASSFGGGGLLTQYF. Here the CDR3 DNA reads TGTGCCAGCAGCTTTGGGGGGGGGGGTCTCCTCACCCAGTACTTC.